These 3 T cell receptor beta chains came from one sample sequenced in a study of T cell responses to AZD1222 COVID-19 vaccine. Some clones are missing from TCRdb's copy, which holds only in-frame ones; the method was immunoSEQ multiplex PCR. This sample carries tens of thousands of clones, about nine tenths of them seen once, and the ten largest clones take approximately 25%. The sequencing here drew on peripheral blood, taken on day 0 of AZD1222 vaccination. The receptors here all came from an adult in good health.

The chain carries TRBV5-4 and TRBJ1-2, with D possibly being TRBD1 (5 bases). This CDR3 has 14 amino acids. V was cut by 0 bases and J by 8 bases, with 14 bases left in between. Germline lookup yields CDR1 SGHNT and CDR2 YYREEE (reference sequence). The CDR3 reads CASSLEGTGYGYTF. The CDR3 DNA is TGTGCCAGCAGCTTGGAGGGCACAGGTTACGGCTACACCTTC.

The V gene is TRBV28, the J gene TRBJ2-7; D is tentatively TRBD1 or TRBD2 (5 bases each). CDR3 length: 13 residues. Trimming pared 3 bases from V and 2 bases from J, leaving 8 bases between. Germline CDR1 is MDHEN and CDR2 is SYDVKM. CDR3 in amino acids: CASSFSGPYEQYF. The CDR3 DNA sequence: TGTGCCAGCAGTTTCTCGGGGCCCTACGAGCAGTACTTC.

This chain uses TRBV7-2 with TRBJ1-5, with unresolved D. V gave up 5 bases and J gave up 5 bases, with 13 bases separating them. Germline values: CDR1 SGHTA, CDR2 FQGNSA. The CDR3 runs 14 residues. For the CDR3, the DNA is TGTGCCAGCAGCCCTGGTGGATTGGATCAGCCCCAGCATTTT. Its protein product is CASSPGGLDQPQHF.